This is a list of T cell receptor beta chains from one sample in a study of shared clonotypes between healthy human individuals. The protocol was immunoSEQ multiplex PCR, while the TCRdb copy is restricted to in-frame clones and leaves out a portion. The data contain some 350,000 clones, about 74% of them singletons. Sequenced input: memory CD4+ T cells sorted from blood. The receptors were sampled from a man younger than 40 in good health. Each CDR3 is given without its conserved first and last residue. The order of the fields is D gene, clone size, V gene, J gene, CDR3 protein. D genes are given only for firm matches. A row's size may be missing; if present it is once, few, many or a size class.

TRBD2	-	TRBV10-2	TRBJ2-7	ASRETSGRQY
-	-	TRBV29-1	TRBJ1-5	SAAGVNQPQH
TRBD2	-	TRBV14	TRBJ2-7	ASSQASGYYEQY
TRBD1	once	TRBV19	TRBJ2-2	ASSPTGVTGELF
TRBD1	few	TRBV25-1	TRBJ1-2	ASSESGDRLFPLGYT
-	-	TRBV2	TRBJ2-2	ASARMDTGELF
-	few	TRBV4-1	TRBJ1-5	ASSQLSQDPYSNQPQH
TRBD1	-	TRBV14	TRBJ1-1	ASSQETYTGENTEAF
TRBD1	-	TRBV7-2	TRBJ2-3	ASSEDRTSTDTQY
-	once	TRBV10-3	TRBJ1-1	AISEPRNPNTEAF
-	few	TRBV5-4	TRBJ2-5	ASSLVGGGETQY
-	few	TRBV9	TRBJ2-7	ASSAIGTSHEQY
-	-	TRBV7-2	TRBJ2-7	ASSLAGTAYEQY
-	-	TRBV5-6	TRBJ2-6	ASSLESGGANVLT
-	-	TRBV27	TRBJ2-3	ASKGLPMGTDTQY
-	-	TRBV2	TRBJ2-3	ASSGTGADTQY
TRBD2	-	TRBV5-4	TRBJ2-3	ASSLWPAGESDTQY
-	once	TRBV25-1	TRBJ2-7	ASSDPVGAHYEQY
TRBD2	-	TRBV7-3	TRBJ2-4	ASSPGTSGIQY
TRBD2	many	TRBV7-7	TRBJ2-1	ASSKEGLGANEQF
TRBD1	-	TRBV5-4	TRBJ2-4	ASSKTGERGNIQY
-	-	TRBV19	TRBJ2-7	ASSTNYEQY
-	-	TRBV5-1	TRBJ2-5	ASSLGSGTHGAETQY
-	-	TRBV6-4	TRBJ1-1	ASSEGSGTEAF
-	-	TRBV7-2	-	ASSLGGGGHNEQF
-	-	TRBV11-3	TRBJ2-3	ASSNANPPTDTQY
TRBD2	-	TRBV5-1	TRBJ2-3	ASRTSGSYYTQY
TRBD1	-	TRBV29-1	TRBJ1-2	SVGQGLYGYT
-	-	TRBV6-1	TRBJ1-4	ASGVGGTNEKLF
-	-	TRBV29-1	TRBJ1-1	SVEPGWAMNTEAF
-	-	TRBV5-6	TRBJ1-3	ASSLAWAGVSGNTIY
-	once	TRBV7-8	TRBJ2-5	ASSPAGRAETQY
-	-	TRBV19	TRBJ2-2	ASRVGRSNTGELF
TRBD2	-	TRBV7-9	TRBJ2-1	ASSTSSGRPHEQF
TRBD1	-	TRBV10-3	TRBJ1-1	AISEPNPTGRTEAF